The 5 T cell receptor beta chains presented below share a single source sample, sequenced in a study of blood T cell repertoires in COVID-19 (dated by TCRdb to the early 2020s). The library relied on the immunoSEQ multiplex PCR assay. TCRdb obtained this table from immuneACCESS and retained in-frame rearrangements with V and J assigned. These tables miss some clones; where compared with another copy, unresolved V genes account for less than half of the shortfall, and the remainder is unexplained. This sample is represented by tens of thousands of clones; around 88% of them were singletons. 4.8% of the sample goes to the ten largest clones. Sequences were obtained from peripheral blood. Source of these receptors: a man aged 55-75 years with acute or convalescent COVID-19.

The rearrangement uses TRBV12-3 or TRBV12-4 and TRBJ2-7, with D possibly matching TRBD1 (5 bases). This CDR3 comprises 12 residues. V shed 6 bases and J shed 4 bases, with 10 bases lying between them. The DNA for the CDR3 is TGTGCCAGCAGCTACGCAGGGTACGAGCAGTACTTC. This translates into CASSYAGYEQYF.

The chain employs TRBV19 and TRBJ2-5; perhaps TRBD2 as D (5 bases). Trimming cost V 0 bases and J 5 bases, with 13 bases left between them. CDR1 is LNHDA and CDR2 is SQIVND in the germline V gene (reference sequence). The CDR3 runs 15 residues. In DNA form, the CDR3 reads TGTGCCAGTAGTATAGACGCGGGTGACGGGGAGACCCAGTACTTC. Its translation is CASSIDAGDGETQYF. The full variable domain, in which reference TRBV19 and TRBJ2-5 provide the parts outside the CDR3, is DGGITQSPKYLFRKEGQNVTLSCEQNLNHDAMYWYRQDPGQGLRLIYYSQIVNDFQKGDIAEGYSVSREKKESFPLTVTSAQKNPTAFYLCASSIDAGDGETQYFGPGTRLLVL.

This chain joins TRBV30 and TRBJ2-3; perhaps TRBD2 as D (6 bases). The CDR3 spans 13 residues. CDR1 GTSNPN and CDR2 SVGIG come from the germline V gene (reference sequence). Trimming took off 3 bases at V and 3 bases at J, with 10 bases between the two ends. The CDR3 sequence is CAWRGGPTDTQYF. CDR3 nucleotides: TGTGCCTGGAGGGGGGGACCAACAGATACGCAGTATTTT.

The genes are TRBV5-1 and TRBJ2-5; tentative D call: TRBD2 (6 bases). Germline CDR1 and CDR2: SGHRS and YFSETQ. This CDR3 spans 16 amino acids. V was trimmed by 3 bases and J by 0 bases, leaving 15 bases between them. CDR3 residues: CASSSGLAPNQETQYF. In nucleotides, the CDR3 is TGCGCCAGCAGCTCGGGGCTAGCGCCCAACCAAGAGACCCAGTACTTC.

The chain carries TRBV5-1 and TRBJ2-1; TRBD1 aligns across 7 bases. CDR1 and CDR2 (germline): SGHRS, YFSETQ. This CDR3 is 15 amino acids long. The junction had 2 bases not matched to a gene; V was cut back by 2 bases and J by 0 bases. This CDR3 is CASSLGGLSYNEQFF. The CDR3 DNA sequence: TGCGCCAGCAGCTTAGGGGGCCTCTCCTACAATGAGCAGTTCTTC.